These T cell receptor beta chains were read from a single sample in a study of blood T cell repertoires in COVID-19. The repertoire was sequenced with immunoSEQ multiplex PCR; TCRdb's copy has only in-frame clones and lacks some. The profile covers about 480,000 clones, with 85% to 90% appearing a single time and 1.5% to 2% taken by the ten largest. Sequenced sample: PBMCs or T cells enriched from blood (not recorded which). The receptors here all came from a woman in her 40s who had recovered from COVID-19. The conserved cysteine and the conserved F or W are not part of the CDR3 here. Clone size appears in some rows only: once, few, many, or a class for an expanded clone.

clone size	V gene	J gene	CDR3 protein
once	TRBV27	TRBJ1-2	ASRTVLTGVDYGYT
once	TRBV3-1/TRBV3-2	TRBJ2-7	ASSHLEYEQY
.	TRBV2	TRBJ2-1	ASSDQWNEQF
.	TRBV19	TRBJ2-7	ASSIGQGYEQY
.	TRBV6-2/TRBV6-3	TRBJ1-1	ASSYSMREAF
.	TRBV10-3	TRBJ1-1	AISELQGRTEAF
.	TRBV6-4	TRBJ2-5	ASSPGLQKETQY
.	TRBV12-5	TRBJ1-3	ASGLVFNRVSSGNTIY
.	TRBV27	TRBJ1-2	ASRRGADRINYGYT
.	TRBV5-1	TRBJ1-5	ASSPTGFSNQPQH
once	TRBV3-1/TRBV3-2	TRBJ2-5	ASSHPTGETQY
.	TRBV6-6	TRBJ1-2	ASTYAGDYT
.	TRBV2	TRBJ1-4	ASSAVTANEKLF
.	TRBV6-2/TRBV6-3	TRBJ2-7	ASSHRDTDEQY
.	TRBV4-3	TRBJ1-4	ASSQDLANEKLF
.	TRBV10-3	TRBJ1-6	ATEGINSPLH
.	TRBV5-1	TRBJ2-1	ASIQGNEQF
.	TRBV3-1/TRBV3-2	TRBJ1-1	ASSHEPGQGINEAF
.	TRBV2	TRBJ2-2	ASRRDYTTGELF
once	TRBV5-4	TRBJ1-1	ASSRTEGTEAF
.	TRBV7-9	TRBJ1-2	ASSRDRAGYT
few	TRBV15	TRBJ2-7	ATSRDPIDEQY
.	TRBV6-5	TRBJ2-1	ASRPKGQFNEQF
.	TRBV12-3/TRBV12-4	TRBJ2-7	ASRLAGFYEQY
once	TRBV5-5	TRBJ2-7	ASSLHPPGGRSFYEQY
.	TRBV19	TRBJ1-1	ASSTIPGQGGLSLAF
few	TRBV3-1/TRBV3-2	TRBJ1-1	ASSRVTGATEAF
.	TRBV11-2	TRBJ2-1	ASSLLLQTKNNEQF
.	TRBV12-3/TRBV12-4	TRBJ2-3	ASSRLADTQY
.	TRBV18	TRBJ2-7	ASSPSQVKYEQY
.	TRBV7-2	TRBJ2-7	ASSLVLAGEQY
.	TRBV15	TRBJ1-6	ATGPGRGWPSPLH
.	TRBV4-3	TRBJ1-4	ASSHGILTEEKLF
few	TRBV18	TRBJ1-1	ASSGGQRLHTEAF
.	TRBV7-9	TRBJ2-1	ATRTLFSGRNEQF
.	TRBV7-6	TRBJ2-3	ASSSPGLGTDTQY
.	TRBV5-6	TRBJ2-7	ASSTPSGEGAYEQY
once	TRBV10-3	TRBJ2-5	AISQTGPGEPETQY
.	TRBV12-3/TRBV12-4	TRBJ2-7	ASSPTGGNEQY
.	TRBV11-1	TRBJ2-1	ASSITGEQF
.	TRBV10-3	TRBJ1-1	AISESEGLKAF
.	TRBV7-2	TRBJ2-7	ASSRTGGFYEQY
.	TRBV19	TRBJ2-7	ASSIQGSSYEQY
.	TRBV19	TRBJ2-7	ASRLRTGGGGEQY
.	TRBV18	TRBJ1-3	ASSPRQGQYTIY